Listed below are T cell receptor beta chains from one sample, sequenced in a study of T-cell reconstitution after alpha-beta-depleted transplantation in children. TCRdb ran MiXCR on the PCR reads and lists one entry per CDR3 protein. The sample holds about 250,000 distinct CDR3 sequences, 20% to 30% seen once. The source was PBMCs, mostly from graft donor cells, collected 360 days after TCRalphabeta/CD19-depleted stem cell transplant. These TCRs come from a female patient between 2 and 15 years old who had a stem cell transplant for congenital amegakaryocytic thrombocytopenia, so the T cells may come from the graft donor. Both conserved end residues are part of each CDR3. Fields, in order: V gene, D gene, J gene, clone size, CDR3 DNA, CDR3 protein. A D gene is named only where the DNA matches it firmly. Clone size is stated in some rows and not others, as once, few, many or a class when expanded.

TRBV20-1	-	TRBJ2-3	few	TGCAGAGCCGGGACGAGCGGCACAGATACGCAGTATTTT	CRAGTSGTDTQYF
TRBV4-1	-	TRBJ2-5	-	TGCGCCAGCAGCCAAGTACTGGGGTTTGAGACCCAGTACTTC	CASSQVLGFETQYF
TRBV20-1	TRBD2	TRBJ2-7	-	TGCAGTGCTAACACCCCTAGCGGGAGTTCCTACGAGCAGTACTTC	CSANTPSGSSYEQYF
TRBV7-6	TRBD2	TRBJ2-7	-	TGTGCCAGCAGCTTAATTAGCGGGGGGGCCCTCTACGAGCAGTACTTC	CASSLISGGALYEQYF
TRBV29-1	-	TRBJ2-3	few	TGCAGCGTTTTAGCCGGGACTCGGAGCACAGATACGCAGTATTTT	CSVLAGTRSTDTQYF
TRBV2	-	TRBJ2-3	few	TGTGCCAGCAGTGAAACCCGCGTGAGGGATACGCAGTATTTT	CASSETRVRDTQYF
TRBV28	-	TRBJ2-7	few	TGTGCCAGCAGTTTACCGACTATCCGGGGCGAGCAGTACTTC	CASSLPTIRGEQYF
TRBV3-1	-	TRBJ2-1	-	TGTGCCAGCAGCCAAGCTAGGTTCTACAATGAGCAGTTCTTC	CASSQARFYNEQFF
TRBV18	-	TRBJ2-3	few	TGTGCCAGCTCACCAGGACCCCTCCCAGATACGCAGTATTTT	CASSPGPLPDTQYF
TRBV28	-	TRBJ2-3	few	TGTGCCAGCAGTGCCCCTTTCGGGAGCACAGATACGCAGTATTTT	CASSAPFGSTDTQYF
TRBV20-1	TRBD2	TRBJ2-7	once	TGCAGTGCTAGACGGGGGAGGGACGAGCAGTACTTC	CSARRGRDEQYF
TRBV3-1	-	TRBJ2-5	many	TGTGCCAGCAGCCAAACGTCAGAGACCCAGTACTTC	CASSQTSETQYF
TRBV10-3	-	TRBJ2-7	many	TGTGCCATCAGACAGAGGGACCATTACGAGCAGTACTTC	CAIRQRDHYEQYF
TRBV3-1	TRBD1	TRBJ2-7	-	TGTGCCAGCAGCCAAACAGGGGGACCCTACGAGCAGTACTTC	CASSQTGGPYEQYF
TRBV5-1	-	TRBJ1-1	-	TGCGCCAGCAGCTTGCAGGGAGGAGGGACTGAAGCTTTCTTT	CASSLQGGGTEAFF
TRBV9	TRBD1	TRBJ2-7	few	TGTGCCAGCAGCGTAGGGACAGGGAAGGGGTACGAGCAGTACTTC	CASSVGTGKGYEQYF
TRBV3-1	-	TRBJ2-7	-	TGTGCCAGCAGCCAACACGAGGGTGTCGAGCAGTACTTC	CASSQHEGVEQYF
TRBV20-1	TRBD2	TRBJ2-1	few	TGCAGTGCTAGAGGTCGGCGGGGGGGTAATGAGCAGTTCTTC	CSARGRRGGNEQFF
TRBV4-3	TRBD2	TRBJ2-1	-	TGCGCCAGCAGCCAGGGTCCTAGCGGGGTCTACAATGAGCAGTTCTTC	CASSQGPSGVYNEQFF
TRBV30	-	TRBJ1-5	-	TGTGCCTGGAGTGTACGGGGGAGGCAGCCCCAGCATTTT	CAWSVRGRQPQHF
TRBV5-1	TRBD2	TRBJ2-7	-	TGCGCCAGCAGCGCAGCGGGGGGCCTTTCTAACGAGCAGTACTTC	CASSAAGGLSNEQYF
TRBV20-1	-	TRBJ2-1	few	TGCAGTGCGAAGGCCCGGGACATACACAATGAGCAGTTCTTC	CSAKARDIHNEQFF
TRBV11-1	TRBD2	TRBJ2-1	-	TGTGCCAGCAGCGCAATAGTTATACGGCTAGCGGGAGTAGATGAGCAGTTCTTC	CASSAIVIRLAGVDEQFF
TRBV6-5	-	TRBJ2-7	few	TGTGCCAGCAGTTACTCCCGGGACACCTACGAGCAGTACTTC	CASSYSRDTYEQYF
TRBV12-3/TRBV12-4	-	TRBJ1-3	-	TGTGCCAGCAGTTTCTCCAGTCTCCTCTCTGGAAACACCATATATTTT	CASSFSSLLSGNTIYF
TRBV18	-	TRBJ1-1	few	TGTGCCAGCTCCCCGGGGAACAGGGACACTGAAGCTTTCTTT	CASSPGNRDTEAFF